The sequence of this TCR beta chain was determined in a study of OX40 agonist ivuxolimab in advanced cancers. Study-wide points: Relatively little clonal expansion, among the lowest observed, appeared in partial responders at 0.1-3.0 mg/kg.

At cycle 4 day 1, cycle 7 day 1, and baseline, blood was sampled. Worth noting for this clone: Its matching antigen is unknown.

Per germline, CDR1 SGHTS and CDR2 YDEGEE. The CDR3 loop spans 16 amino acids. Trimming cost V 3 bases and J 7 bases; bases outside gene matches: 8. Clones were sequenced by immunoSEQ multiplex PCR, and TCRdb holds only the in-frame ones, with some missing. The table lists tens of thousands of clones, about 86% of them singletons. Sequences were derived from CD4+ or CD8+ T cells sorted from blood, sampled in a trial of the OX40 agonist ivuxolimab. This sequence was found in an adult with an advanced solid tumor such as melanoma, head and neck, liver or kidney cancer. V usage is TRBV5-8 and J usage is TRBJ1-6; 9 bases are a match to TRBD1. This chain's CDR3 is CASSSETGGSNSPLHF. CDR3 DNA sequence: TGTGCCAGCAGCTCCGAGACAGGGGGATCCAATTCACCCCTCCACTTT.